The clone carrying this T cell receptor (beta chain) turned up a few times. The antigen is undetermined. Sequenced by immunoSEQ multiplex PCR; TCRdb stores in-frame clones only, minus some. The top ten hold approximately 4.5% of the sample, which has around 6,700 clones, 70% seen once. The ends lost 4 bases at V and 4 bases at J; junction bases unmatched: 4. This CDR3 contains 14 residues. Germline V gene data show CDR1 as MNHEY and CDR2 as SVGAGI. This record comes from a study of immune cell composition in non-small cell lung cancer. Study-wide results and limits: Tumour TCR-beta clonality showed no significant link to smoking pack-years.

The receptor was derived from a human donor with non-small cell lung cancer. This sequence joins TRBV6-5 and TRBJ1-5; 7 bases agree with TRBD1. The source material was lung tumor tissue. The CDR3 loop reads CASSWRDSNQPQHF. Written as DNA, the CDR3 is TGTGCCAGCAGTTGGCGGGACAGTAATCAGCCCCAGCATTTT.